A single sample gave rise to the 24 T cell receptor beta chains below, sequenced in a study of T cells expressing NK-cell markers. TCRdb reprocessed the 5' RACE reads and reports one entry per CDR3 protein, with no DNA. In all, the sample yields 200,000 to 300,000 distinct CDR3 sequences. Specimen: blood T cells: a sorted CD56 or NKG2C T cell subset, CD4+ or CD8+ T cells, or bulk PBMC T cells (not recorded which). These receptor sequences come from a man in his late teens or twenties in good health.

The chain joins TRBV5-4 to TRBJ2-1. This CDR3 region has 13 residues. Germline CDR1 is SGHNT and CDR2 is YYREEE (reference sequence). CDR3 region: CASSPTHYNEQFF.

This chain links TRBV7-9 with TRBJ2-3; TCRdb picks TRBD1, but there is no DNA to check that call. This CDR3 contains 16 residues. Germline-derived CDR1 and CDR2 are SEHNR and FQNEAQ (reference sequence). The CDR3 region is CASSWPGTGFPDTQYF.

The CDR3 protein is CASSLGYDGNYGYTF. This chain uses TRBV7-2 with TRBJ1-2. This CDR3 spans 15 amino acids. Germline V CDR1 and CDR2: SGHTA, FQGNSA.

V is TRBV20-1 and J is TRBJ1-1; without DNA, the TCRdb call of TRBD1 cannot be checked. Germline V gives CDR1 DFQATT, CDR2 SNEGSKA (reference sequence). The CDR3 runs to 16 residues. CDR3 region: CSARGTGKGLYPEAFF.

The chain has TRBV20-1 and TRBJ2-1; the D call of TRBD1 rests on TCRdb alone, since no DNA is present to check it. Germline lookup yields CDR1 DFQATT and CDR2 SNEGSKA (reference sequence). The CDR3 spans 14 residues. CDR3 region: CSARDRGLYNEQFF.

V usage is TRBV6-6 and J usage is TRBJ1-2. CDR1 is MNHNY and CDR2 is SVGAGI in the germline V gene (reference sequence). The CDR3 has 11 amino acids. CDR3 amino acids: CASRGSGGYTF.

The rearrangement links TRBV12-3 or TRBV12-4 to TRBJ2-2; TCRdb's D gene call, TRBD1, goes unchecked for lack of DNA. This CDR3 is 12 amino acids long. The CDR3 reads CATQENTGELFF.

The chain carries TRBV29-1 and TRBJ2-1. Germline V CDR1 and CDR2: SQVTM, ANQGSEA. The CDR3 loop spans 13 amino acids. This chain's CDR3 is CSVGAGGWREQFF.

The chain combines TRBV4-3 with TRBJ2-1; TCRdb's D gene call, TRBD2, goes unchecked for lack of DNA. The CDR3 extends over 14 amino acids. Germline loops: CDR1 LGHNA, CDR2 YSLEER. The chain's CDR3 is CASSVDEGPSEQFF.

The J gene is TRBJ2-1, the V gene TRBV20-1; without DNA, the TCRdb call of TRBD2 cannot be checked. CDR1 DFQATT and CDR2 SNEGSKA come from the germline V gene (reference sequence). The CDR3 is made up of 14 amino acids. The CDR3 spells CSATQGLLYNEQFF.

V usage is TRBV6-5 and J usage is TRBJ1-1; the D call of TRBD1 rests on TCRdb alone, since no DNA is present to check it. This CDR3 contains 15 residues. In germline, CDR1 is MNHEY, CDR2 SVGAGI. The CDR3 sequence is CASSPRGQLNTEAFF.

The chain is built from TRBV27 and TRBJ1-1. Germline V gene lookup returns CDR1 MNHEY and CDR2 SMNVEV (reference sequence). The CDR3 is 11 amino acids. CDR3 sequence reads: CASTPNTEAFF.

The V call is TRBV29-1, the J call TRBJ2-1; lacking DNA, the TRBD1 call made by TCRdb goes unchecked. Germline CDR1 reads SQVTM; CDR2 reads ANQGSEA. The CDR3 runs 12 residues. CDR3 loop: CSVAQGRNEQFF.

The chain has TRBV25-1 and TRBJ1-6. CDR3 length equals 14 residues. Germline loops: CDR1 MGHDK, CDR2 SYGVNS. Here the CDR3 reads CASSERQGISPLHF.

V and J are TRBV12-3 or TRBV12-4 and TRBJ1-2. This CDR3 spans 13 amino acids. The CDR3 loop reads CASSLADLYGYTF.

V gene TRBV5-1 combines with J gene TRBJ1-5. CDR1 is SGHRS, CDR2 YFSETQ, per germline. The CDR3 consists of 14 residues. The CDR3 loop is CASSLDPEIWPQHF.

The chain is built from TRBV18 and TRBJ2-1; TCRdb outputs TRBD1, but without DNA this stays unchecked. The germline V gene encodes CDR1 KGHSH and CDR2 LQKENI. The CDR3 runs 15 residues. The CDR3 sequence is CASSPRDSTWGLQFF.

The chain uses TRBV27 and TRBJ2-4; TCRdb indicates TRBD1, and absent DNA this call remains unverified. The germline CDR1 and CDR2 sequences are MNHEY and SMNVEV (reference sequence). The CDR3 is 13 residues long. The CDR3 here is CATTTGDENIQYF.

The chain employs TRBV12-3 or TRBV12-4 and TRBJ2-1; TCRdb's D call, TRBD1, is unchecked because there is no DNA. This CDR3 is 15 amino acids long. CDR3 loop: CASSRKTGPNNEQFF.

This chain joins TRBV10-3 and TRBJ2-3; TCRdb's assignment of TRBD2 cannot be checked, as there is no DNA. CDR1 is ENHRY, CDR2 SYGVKD, per germline. The CDR3 is 16 amino acids. CDR3: CAISEEASWKADTQYF.

This chain connects TRBV2 to TRBJ1-6. The CDR3 is 14 residues long. Germline V gene sequence: CDR1 SNHLY, CDR2 FYNNEI. This CDR3 reads CASSEVILESPLHF.

This chain links TRBV5-1 with TRBJ1-2. The length of the CDR3 is 13 residues. CDR1 is SGHRS and CDR2 is YFSETQ in the germline V gene. CDR3 sequence reads: CASSLEGSRGYTF.

V is TRBV12-3 or TRBV12-4 and J is TRBJ2-2; the TRBD1 assignment by TCRdb is unverifiable without DNA. This CDR3 region has 16 residues. CDR3 loop: CASSLRGTGETGELFF.

The genes are TRBV12-3 or TRBV12-4 and TRBJ1-5; without DNA, the TCRdb call of TRBD1 cannot be checked. This CDR3 is built from 15 residues. CDR3 amino acids: CASSPLGSDNQPQHF.